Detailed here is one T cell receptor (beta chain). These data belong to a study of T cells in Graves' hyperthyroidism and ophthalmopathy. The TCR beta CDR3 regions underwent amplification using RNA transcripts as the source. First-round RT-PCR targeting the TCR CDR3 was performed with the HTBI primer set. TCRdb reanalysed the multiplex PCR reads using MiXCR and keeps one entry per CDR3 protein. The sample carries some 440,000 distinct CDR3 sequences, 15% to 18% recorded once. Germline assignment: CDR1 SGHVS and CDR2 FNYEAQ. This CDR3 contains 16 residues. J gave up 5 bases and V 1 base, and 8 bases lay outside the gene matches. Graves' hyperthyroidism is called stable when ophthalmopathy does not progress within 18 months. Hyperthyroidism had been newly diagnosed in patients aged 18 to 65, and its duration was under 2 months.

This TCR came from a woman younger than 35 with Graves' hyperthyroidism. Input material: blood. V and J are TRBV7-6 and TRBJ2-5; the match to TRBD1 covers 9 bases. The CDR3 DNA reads TGTGCCAGCAGCTTAGGCGCACAGGGGGCAGGGGAGACCCAGTACTTC. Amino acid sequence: CASSLGAQGAGETQYF.